This T cell receptor beta chain was sequenced during a study of regulatory T cells in long-lasting Graves disease. General study results and limits: Exclusively peripheral blood, rather than thyroid tissue, was studied. Repertoires from persistent disease leaned toward TRBV28, TRBJ1-2 and TRBJ2-5.

Time point meaning: newly diagnosed GD, antithyroid drugs for less than 3 months. The TCR library was made from RNA that had been extracted from PBMCs in TRIzol. The germline gives CDR1 MDHEN, CDR2 SYDVKM. This CDR3 has 17 amino acids. Trimming at V came to 3 bases and at J to 6 bases, leaving 10 bases not matched to a gene. Arm-PCR of CDR3 regions and iRepertoire HTBI primers were the basis on which TCR beta libraries were built. Original handling: The samples included 60 to 65 TRBV and 14 TRBJ segments. Each CDR3 protein gets one entry after TCRdb re-called the multiplex PCR reads with MiXCR. What appears here as the V and J calls and clone size reflects TCRdb's work, not the paper's. Of about 210,000 distinct CDR3 sequences listed, roughly a fifth are singletons. Points on this clonotype: The antigen is unknown.

These data also featured in a second study, about T cells in Graves' hyperthyroidism and ophthalmopathy. That investigation notes: Most expanded thyroid clonotypes above 0.001 recurred in blood.

Sequenced here: peripheral blood mononuclear cells (PBMCs), sampled at new diagnosis, from a patient treated with antithyroid drugs. This chain joins TRBV28 and TRBJ2-3; 12 nucleotides match TRBD2. The sequence was collected from a woman aged 25 to 39 with Graves disease. The DNA for the CDR3 is TGTGCCAGCAGTTTTTCTAGCGGGAGGGCCTATCACGATACGCAGTATTTT. This codes for CASSFSSGRAYHDTQYF. The entire variable domain, with the rest obtained from reference TRBV28 and TRBJ2-3, is as follows: DVKVTQSSRYLVKRTGEKVFLECVQDMDHENMFWYRQDPGLGLRLIYFSYDVKMKEKGDIPEGYSVSREKKERFSLILESASTNQTSMYLCASSFSSGRAYHDTQYFGPGTRLTVL.